These T cell receptor beta chains were read from a single sample in a study of blood T cell repertoires in COVID-19. Clones were read by immunoSEQ multiplex PCR, and TCRdb kept only the in-frame ones, dropping some. Of hundreds of thousands of clones in the sample, approximately 90% were seen once. Sequencing used peripheral blood. Source of these receptors: a young man with COVID-19, enrolled during active disease. Both conserved end residues are part of each CDR3. A D gene is named only where the DNA matches it firmly. Some rows have no size entry. The others give once, few or many, or a class for an expanded clone.

j_gene,abundance,d_gene,v_gene,CDR3nt,CDR3aa
TRBJ1-2,.,.,TRBV10-1,TGCGCCAGCAGAGTCAGGGTAGTGGATGGCTACACCTTC,CASRVRVVDGYTF
TRBJ2-5,.,.,TRBV5-1,TGCGCCAGCAGCTTGACCCGACAGACCGCACAAGAGACCCAGTACTTC,CASSLTRQTAQETQYF
TRBJ2-1,.,TRBD2,TRBV29-1,TGCAGCTCCCCGACTAGCGGGGGGAGGGGGATCTTC,CSSPTSGGRGIF
TRBJ1-3,.,TRBD1,TRBV5-4,TGTGCCAGCAGCGCCTGGACAGGGTCGGGCTCTGGAAACACCATATATTTT,CASSAWTGSGSGNTIYF
TRBJ2-7,.,TRBD2,TRBV3-1/TRBV3-2,TGTGCCAGCAGCCAAGATCGGGGACTAGCGGGAGTGGACGAGCAGTACTTC,CASSQDRGLAGVDEQYF
TRBJ2-1,.,.,TRBV5-1,TGCGCCAGCAGCTTCACAGGGTCCTACAATGAGCAGTTCTTC,CASSFTGSYNEQFF
TRBJ1-1,.,.,TRBV5-1,TGCGCCAGCAGCCTACCGGGAGTGAACACTGAAGCTTTCTTT,CASSLPGVNTEAFF
TRBJ1-1,once,.,TRBV19,TGTGCCAGTACTTCTCCGCGGGGCGCGACGAACACTGAAGCTTTCTTT,CASTSPRGATNTEAFF
TRBJ2-2,.,.,TRBV6-6,TGTGCCAGCAGTTACCATAGCGGGGAGCTGTTTTTT,CASSYHSGELFF
TRBJ1-2,.,.,TRBV12-3/TRBV12-4,TGTGCCAGCAGGCCCCAGGAGGGTGATGGCTACACCTTC,CASRPQEGDGYTF
TRBJ1-5,.,TRBD1,TRBV7-8,TGTGCCAGCAGCTCAACAACAGGGGCGGGTCGCAATCAGCCCCAGCATTTT,CASSSTTGAGRNQPQHF
TRBJ1-2,.,TRBD1,TRBV6-1,TGTGCCAGCAGTGTTCTAGGACAGGGGGGTTCTCCGTGGTATGGCTACACCTTC,CASSVLGQGGSPWYGYTF
TRBJ2-5,.,.,TRBV20-1,TGCAGTGCTAGAGGAGGAGAGACCCAGTACTTC,CSARGGETQYF
TRBJ2-3,.,.,TRBV7-9,TGTGCCAGCAGCCAGGGTCAAACCGTCGCCACAGATACGCAGTATTTT,CASSQGQTVATDTQYF
TRBJ1-2,few,.,TRBV7-3,TGTGCCAGCAGCTTAGGGACTAGCTACACCTTC,CASSLGTSYTF
TRBJ2-2,once,TRBD2,TRBV4-2,TGTGCCAGCAGCCCGACTAGCGGGGGGTCCCGTACCGGGGAGCTGTTTTTT,CASSPTSGGSRTGELFF
TRBJ2-7,.,TRBD1,TRBV18,TGTGCCAGCTCACCGGATTTCGGGACAGGGGCCTACGAGCAGTACTTC,CASSPDFGTGAYEQYF
TRBJ1-1,.,TRBD1,TRBV11-1,TGTGCCAGCAGCTTCGGACAGGCCTTTGCTGAAGCTTTCTTT,CASSFGQAFAEAFF
TRBJ2-2,.,.,TRBV7-3,TGTGCCAGCAGCCCAGGGCCACAGGGAACCGGGGAGCTGTTTTTT,CASSPGPQGTGELFF